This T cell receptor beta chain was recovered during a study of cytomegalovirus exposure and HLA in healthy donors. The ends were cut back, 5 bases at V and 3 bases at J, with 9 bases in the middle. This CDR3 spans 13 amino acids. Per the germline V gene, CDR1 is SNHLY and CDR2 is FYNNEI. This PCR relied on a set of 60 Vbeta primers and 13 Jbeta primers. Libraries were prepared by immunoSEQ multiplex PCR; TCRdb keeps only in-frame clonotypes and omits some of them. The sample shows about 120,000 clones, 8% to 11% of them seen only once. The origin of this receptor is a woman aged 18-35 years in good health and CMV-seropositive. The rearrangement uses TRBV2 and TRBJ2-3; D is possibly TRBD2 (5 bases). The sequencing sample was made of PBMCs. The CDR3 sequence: CASSWTVTDTQYF. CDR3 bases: TGTGCCAGCAGTTGGACTGTGACAGATACGCAGTATTTT.